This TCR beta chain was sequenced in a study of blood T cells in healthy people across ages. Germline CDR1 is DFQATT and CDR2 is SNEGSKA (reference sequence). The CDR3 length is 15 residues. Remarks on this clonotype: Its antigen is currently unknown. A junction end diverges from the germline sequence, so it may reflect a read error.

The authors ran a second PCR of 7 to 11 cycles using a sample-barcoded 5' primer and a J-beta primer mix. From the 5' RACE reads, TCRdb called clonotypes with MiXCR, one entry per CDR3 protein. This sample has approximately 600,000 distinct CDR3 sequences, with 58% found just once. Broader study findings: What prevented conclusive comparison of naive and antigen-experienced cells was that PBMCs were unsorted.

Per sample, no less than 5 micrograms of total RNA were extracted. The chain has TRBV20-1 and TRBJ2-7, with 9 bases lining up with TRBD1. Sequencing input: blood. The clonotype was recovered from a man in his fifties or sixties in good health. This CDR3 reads CSAILTGGYRHEQYF. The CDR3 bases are TGTAGTGCTATACTCACAGGGGGCTATAGGCACGAGCAGTACTTC.